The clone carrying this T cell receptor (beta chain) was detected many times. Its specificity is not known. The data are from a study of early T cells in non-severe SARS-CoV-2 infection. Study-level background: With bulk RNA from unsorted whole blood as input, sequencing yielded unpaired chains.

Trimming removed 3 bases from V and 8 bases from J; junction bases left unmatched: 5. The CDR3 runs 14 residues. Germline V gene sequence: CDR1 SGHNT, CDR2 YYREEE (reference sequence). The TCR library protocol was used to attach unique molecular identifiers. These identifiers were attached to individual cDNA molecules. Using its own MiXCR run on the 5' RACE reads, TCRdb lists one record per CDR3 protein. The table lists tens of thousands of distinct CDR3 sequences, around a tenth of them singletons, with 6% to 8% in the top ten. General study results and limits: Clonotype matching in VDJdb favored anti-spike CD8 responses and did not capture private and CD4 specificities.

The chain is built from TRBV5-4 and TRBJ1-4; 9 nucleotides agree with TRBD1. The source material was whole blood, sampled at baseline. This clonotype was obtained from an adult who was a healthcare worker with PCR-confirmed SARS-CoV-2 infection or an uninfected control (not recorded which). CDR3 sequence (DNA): TGTGCCAGCAGCTCGACAGGGGGGGACGAAAAACTGTTTTTT. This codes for CASSSTGGDEKLFF.